These T cell receptor beta chains were read from a single sample in a study of T cell responses to AZD1222 COVID-19 vaccine. TCRdb's table, derived via immunoSEQ multiplex PCR, lists solely in-frame clones and lacks some. This sample has 110,000 to 150,000 clones, with 80% to 90% found just once. Sample: peripheral blood, taken on day 0 of AZD1222 vaccination. These receptors were collected from an adult in good health. Each CDR3 is given with its conserved first and last residue. A D gene is named only where the DNA matches it firmly. Expanded clones get a size class; other rows say once, few or many, or leave the size out.

clone_size	v_call	d_call	j_call	cdr3_nt	cdr3_aa
medium-sized	TRBV7-6	.	TRBJ2-7	TGTGCCAGCAGCTTAGCGGGTCCCGGGGACGAGCAGTACTTC	CASSLAGPGDEQYF
.	TRBV5-1	.	TRBJ2-5	TGCGCCAGCAGCTTGGTGGGAGCGGGAGAGACCCAGTACTTC	CASSLVGAGETQYF
.	TRBV11-3	.	TRBJ2-1	TGTGCCAGCAGCTTAGGGGCCCACAATGAGCAGTTCTTC	CASSLGAHNEQFF
.	TRBV9	TRBD2	TRBJ2-2	TGTGCCAGCAGCCCCGGGGGGGGCTACACCGGGGAGCTGTTTTTT	CASSPGGGYTGELFF
.	TRBV18	.	TRBJ1-1	TGTGCCAGCTCAATCCGGGACACCTCAAACACTGAAGCTTTCTTT	CASSIRDTSNTEAFF
once	TRBV11-3	TRBD2	TRBJ2-5	TGTGCCAGCAGCTTGGGGCTAGCGGGGGGAGAACAAGAGACCCAGTACTTC	CASSLGLAGGEQETQYF
few	TRBV13	.	TRBJ2-5	TGTGCCAGCAGCTTAGGGGGGCAGGAGACCCAGTACTTC	CASSLGGQETQYF
.	TRBV6-5	.	TRBJ2-2	TGTGCCAGCAGTTACGGCCTGGGGGGTTCCGCCGGGGAGCTGTTTTTT	CASSYGLGGSAGELFF
.	TRBV6-5	.	TRBJ2-1	TGTGCCAGCAGTTACGAAGGTGTTGAGCAGTTCTTC	CASSYEGVEQFF
.	TRBV18	.	TRBJ1-2	TGTGCCAGCTCCCCACCTAGCACCTATGGCTACACCTTC	CASSPPSTYGYTF
.	TRBV11-2	TRBD2	TRBJ2-7	TGTGCCAGCAGCCTAAGCAGCGGGGGTTCCTACGAGCAGTACTTC	CASSLSSGGSYEQYF
.	TRBV5-1	TRBD1	TRBJ2-7	TGCGCCAGCAGCTTGGGACAGGGCGGATACGAGCAGTACTTC	CASSLGQGGYEQYF
.	TRBV28	.	TRBJ2-7	TGTGCCAGCTTCGAAGGACCCCGCGGGTACGAGCAGTACTTC	CASFEGPRGYEQYF
.	TRBV7-9	TRBD2	TRBJ2-3	TGTGCCAGCAGCTTAGGTGCTAGCGGGACCCCCACAGATACGCAGTATTTT	CASSLGASGTPTDTQYF
once	TRBV3-1/TRBV3-2	TRBD1	TRBJ1-4	TGTGCCAGCAGCCAAGTCACCGGGACAGGGGGCAGGAAAAATGAAAAACTGTTTTTT	CASSQVTGTGGRKNEKLFF